The clone carrying this TCR beta chain was observed a few times. This entry is derived from a study of beta chain features in type 1 diabetes. Investigators reverse transcribed all isolated RNA, so they sequenced expressed TCRB transcripts. Some clones are missing from TCRdb's copy, which holds only in-frame ones; the method was immunoSEQ multiplex PCR. The table shows about 350,000 clones, with 15% to 20% occurring only once. The CDR3 spans 17 residues. Germline loops: CDR1 SQVTM, CDR2 ANQGSEA. Trimming removed 6 bases at V and 0 bases at J, with 18 bases between. The chain joins TRBV29-1 to TRBJ2-6; tentatively, D is TRBD1 (6 bases). The TCR sequence derives from a woman younger than 35 in good health. Sequencing was done on a sample of naive CD4+ T cells from blood. CDR3 sequence: CSVRARRGSSGANVLTF. The CDR3 DNA follows: TGCAGCGTGAGGGCTCGAAGGGGGAGCTCTGGGGCCAACGTCCTGACTTTC.